This passage covers 21 T cell receptor beta chains from one sample sequenced in a study of Tregs in tolerant kidney transplant recipients. Some clones are missing from TCRdb's copy, which holds only in-frame ones; the method was immunoSEQ multiplex PCR. The sample includes approximately 99,000 clones, around 90% of them seen just once. The source material was CD4+ T cells from blood, sampled before the transplant. These receptors were taken from a human donor who received a combined kidney and bone marrow transplant.

Of note for this clone: The junction shows a germline mismatch at one end, possibly a read error. The CDR3 protein is CASTLEGLAIETQYF. The CDR3 DNA reads TGCGCCAGCACCTTGGAGGGACTAGCGATAGAGACCCAGTACTTC. The chain combines TRBV5-1 with TRBJ2-5; TRBD2 agrees at 10 bases. The CDR3 is 15 residues long. Looked up from germline, CDR1 is SGHRS and CDR2 is YFSETQ.

This chain joins TRBV11-3 and TRBJ2-2, with 8 nucleotides matching TRBD1. Germline CDR1 and CDR2: SGHNT and YENEEA. The V segment lost 5 bases and the J segment 4 bases; nucleotides outside the gene matches: 12. This CDR3 region has 17 residues. In DNA form, the CDR3 reads TGTGCCAGCAGCCCGCGGGACAGGCGAACCCGCACCGGGGAGCTGTTTTTT. Its translation is CASSPRDRRTRTGELFF.

The J gene is TRBJ2-6, the V gene TRBV6-5, with D possibly matching TRBD2 (5 bases). The CDR3 length is 15 residues. V was cut by 5 bases and J by 0 bases, with 8 bases left in between. CDR1 is MNHEY and CDR2 is SVGAGI in the germline V gene. The CDR3 sequence is CASSQTSSGANVLTF. CDR3 sequence (DNA): TGTGCCAGCAGTCAAACTAGCTCTGGGGCCAACGTCCTGACTTTC.

The V call is TRBV27, the J call TRBJ2-2; 7 bases match TRBD1. With 8 bases clipped from V and 6 bases from J, the junction kept 15 bases outside the gene matches. In germline, CDR1 is MNHEY, CDR2 SMNVEV (reference sequence). There are 16 residues in the CDR3. The CDR3 is CASALDRAPTSGELFF. The CDR3 nucleotides read TGTGCCAGCGCCTTAGACAGGGCGCCAACCTCCGGGGAGCTGTTTTTT.

This clone came up a few times. This chain links TRBV6-1 with TRBJ1-6; D ambiguous. This CDR3 contains 15 residues. The V end was cut by 4 bases, the J end by 0 bases, with 7 bases between. Per germline, CDR1 MNHNS and CDR2 SASEGT. The CDR3 bases are TGTGCCAGCAGTGCCGTTAGCTCCTATAATTCACCCCTCCACTTT. Its protein product is CASSAVSSYNSPLHF.

The chain joins TRBV6-5 to TRBJ1-1; 8 bases match TRBD1. The CDR3 is 12 amino acids. Germline V CDR1 and CDR2: MNHEY, SVGAGI. Trimming cost V 8 bases and J 7 bases; bases outside gene matches: 6. The CDR3 bases are TGTGCCAGCCATAAAACAGGGGGTGAAGCTTTCTTT. Translation: CASHKTGGEAFF.

The CDR3 region is CASSEGPMNTGELFF. The CDR3 DNA follows: TGTGCCAGCAGTGAAGGGCCCATGAACACCGGGGAGCTGTTTTTT. This sequence joins TRBV6-1 and TRBJ2-2, with D uncertain. Trimming took off 1 base at V and 1 base at J, with 7 bases between the two ends. Germline V gene data show CDR1 as MNHNS and CDR2 as SASEGT. CDR3 length: 15 residues.

The gene calls are TRBV11-3 and TRBJ2-5; TRBD2 might be the D (5 bases). The V and J ends lost 1 base and 5 bases respectively, with 8 bases between them. The CDR3 has 13 residues. Looked up from germline, CDR1 is SGHNT and CDR2 is YENEEA. CDR3 bases: TGTGCCAGCAGCTTAGGGCGCGGGGAGACCCAGTACTTC. Its translation is CASSLGRGETQYF.

This rearrangement joins TRBV14 to TRBJ1-6, with unresolved D. Germline-derived CDR1 and CDR2 are SGHDN and FVKESK. The CDR3 runs 15 residues. V lost 4 bases, J lost 9 bases, and 16 bases lay in between. The CDR3 here is CASSPHEGASSPLHF. The CDR3 bases are TGTGCCAGCAGCCCCCATGAGGGAGCGAGTTCACCCCTCCACTTT.

The chain recombines TRBV19 with TRBJ1-5; 7 nucleotides line up with TRBD1. The J segment lost 6 bases and the V segment lost 5 bases, leaving 4 bases of the junction unmatched. CDR1 is LNHDA and CDR2 is SQIVND in the germline V gene (reference sequence). This CDR3 is built from 13 residues. The CDR3 region has the DNA TGTGCCAGTAGTGTACAGGGGACTCAGCCCCAGCATTTT. Protein product: CASSVQGTQPQHF.

The chain couples TRBV28 to TRBJ2-7; 7 bases line up with TRBD2. Germline assignment: CDR1 MDHEN and CDR2 SYDVKM. Germline trimming cut 10 bases from V and 3 bases from J; bases unmatched to any gene: 9. The CDR3 sequence is 13 residues long. The chain's CDR3 is CATSPSGHYEQYF. CDR3 nucleotides: TGTGCCACTTCGCCTAGCGGACACTACGAGCAGTACTTC.

This clone was observed a few times. The chain links TRBV6-5 to TRBJ2-7; TRBD1 matches 10 bases. Germline V gene lookup returns CDR1 MNHEY and CDR2 SVGAGI. V dropped 8 bases and J dropped 5; count of bases not matched to a gene: 3. The CDR3 extends over 12 amino acids. CDR3 sequence reads: CASRDRGHEQYF. In DNA form, the CDR3 reads TGTGCCAGCCGGGACAGGGGCCACGAGCAGTACTTC.

V is TRBV5-3 and J is TRBJ1-2; D gene unclear. TRBV5-3 carries the ORF label, with uncertain function. With 10 bases removed from V and 6 bases from J, the gap between germline ends came to 22 bases. The CDR3 length is 14 residues. CDR3 sequence reads: CACHSTALFNGYTF. CDR3 coding DNA: TGTGCCTGCCATTCGACTGCTCTCTTCAATGGCTACACCTTC.

V is TRBV20-1 and J is TRBJ1-6; 10 positions match TRBD1. Germline CDR1 reads DFQATT; CDR2 reads SNEGSKA (reference sequence). V lost 3 bases and J lost 16; bases outside the gene matches: 3. This CDR3 has 11 residues. The CDR3 is CSARGDRGLHF. The CDR3 DNA is TGCAGTGCTAGGGGGGACAGGGGACTCCACTTT.

The rearrangement uses TRBV15 and TRBJ2-1; 7 bases align to TRBD2. This CDR3 has 13 residues. Germline loops: CDR1 LNHNV, CDR2 YYDKDF (reference sequence). V was clipped by 9 bases and J by 3 bases; unmatched bases: 5. CDR3 DNA: TGTGCCACGGGGAGGGCCGGCTACAATGAGCAGTTCTTC. Its protein product is CATGRAGYNEQFF.

This clone was seen a single time. This chain uses TRBV19 with TRBJ2-5; the match to TRBD1 covers 7 bases. Germline assignment: CDR1 LNHDA and CDR2 SQIVND (reference sequence). The CDR3 contains 15 residues. Trimming at V came to 1 base and at J to 5 bases, leaving 7 bases not matched to a gene. Here the CDR3 reads CASSIGSETGETQYF. DNA for the CDR3: TGTGCCAGTAGTATAGGATCCGAGACAGGGGAGACCCAGTACTTC.

This clone occurred once. The chain has TRBV28 and TRBJ2-3; D call uncertain. Germline V CDR1 and CDR2: MDHEN, SYDVKM. The V end was cut by 4 bases, the J end by 3 bases, with 14 bases between. The CDR3 extends over 15 amino acids. CDR3 DNA: TGTGCCAGCAGTTCCCCACGGGTAACTACAGATACGCAGTATTTT. Amino acids: CASSSPRVTTDTQYF.

The V and J genes are TRBV6-1 and TRBJ1-1, with D hard to call. Germline V lookup: CDR1 MNHNS, CDR2 SASEGT. Trimming left V 3 bases short and J 3 bases short, with 11 bases between. This CDR3 has 14 residues. The CDR3 sequence: CASSDGGMDTEAFF. The CDR3 DNA sequence: TGTGCCAGCAGTGATGGAGGGATGGACACTGAAGCTTTCTTT.

This clone was recorded once. The chain is built from TRBV7-2 and TRBJ2-5; a possible D gene is TRBD1 (6 bases). From germline, CDR1 is SGHTA and CDR2 FQGNSA. V was cut by 5 bases and J by 6 bases, with 16 bases left in between. This CDR3 has 14 amino acids. This chain's CDR3 is CASSKRVGGQTQYF. As DNA, the CDR3 is TGTGCCAGCAGCAAGAGGGTAGGGGGACAGACCCAGTACTTC.

The chain recombines TRBV2 with TRBJ1-1; 12 bases map to TRBD1. Germline V CDR1 and CDR2: SNHLY, FYNNEI. Trimming cost V 5 bases and J 5 bases; bases outside gene matches: 12. This CDR3 region has 17 residues. The DNA of the CDR3 is TGTGCCAGCAGTACCGGGACAGGGGGCCTCCTAAGGACTGAAGCTTTCTTT. It specifies CASSTGTGGLLRTEAFF. Variable domain in full (rest from reference TRBV2 and TRBJ1-1): EPEVTQTPSHQVTQMGQEVILRCVPISNHLYFYWYRQILGQKVEFLVSFYNNEISEKSEIFDDQFSVERPDGSNFTLKIRSTKLEDSAMYFCASSTGTGGLLRTEAFFGQGTRLTVV.

This chain joins TRBV10-2 and TRBJ2-1; D might be TRBD2 (5 bases). Trimming stripped 6 bases from V and 7 bases from J, with 13 bases between. The CDR3 totals 13 residues. The germline V gene has CDR1 WSHSY and CDR2 SAAADI. CDR3 coding DNA: TGCGCCAGCAGCGCCATCGGGATGAATGAGCAGTTCTTC. Its translation is CASSAIGMNEQFF.